The 22 T cell receptor beta chains listed next were all sequenced from one sample in a study of blood T cell repertoires in COVID-19. The protocol was immunoSEQ multiplex PCR, while the TCRdb copy is restricted to in-frame clones and leaves out a portion. The sample consists of some 240,000 clones, approximately 85% of them appearing once. The sequencing sample was made of peripheral blood. The receptor set was obtained from a woman in her 70s with COVID-19, enrolled during active disease.

In its sample, this clone was seen a few times. V gene TRBV7-9 combines with J gene TRBJ1-4; 7 bases map to TRBD1. The V segment lost 2 bases and the J segment 5 bases; nucleotides outside the gene matches: 2. Germline-derived CDR1 and CDR2 are SEHNR and FQNEAQ (reference sequence). The CDR3 has 14 amino acids. CDR3: CASSLNRGNEKLFF. CDR3 nucleotide sequence: TGTGCCAGCAGCTTAAACAGGGGCAATGAAAAACTGTTTTTT.

The V gene is TRBV19, the J gene TRBJ2-5, with 8 bases matching TRBD1. This CDR3 has 15 residues. V dropped 4 bases and J dropped 5; count of bases not matched to a gene: 9. Germline CDR1 reads LNHDA; CDR2 reads SQIVND (reference sequence). The CDR3 here is CASSTPGGASETQYF. The CDR3 DNA reads TGTGCCAGTAGTACCCCAGGGGGCGCGTCGGAGACCCAGTACTTC.

The V gene is TRBV2, the J gene TRBJ1-6; D remains unclear. From germline, CDR1 is SNHLY and CDR2 FYNNEI. The CDR3 length is 15 residues. Trimming took off 4 bases at V and 7 bases at J, with 14 bases between the two ends. Written as DNA, the CDR3 is TGTGCCAGCAGTGCGAACGGACGGGAGAATTCACCCCTCCACTTT. It specifies CASSANGRENSPLHF. Variable domain in full (rest from reference TRBV2 and TRBJ1-6): EPEVTQTPSHQVTQMGQEVILRCVPISNHLYFYWYRQILGQKVEFLVSFYNNEISEKSEIFDDQFSVERPDGSNFTLKIRSTKLEDSAMYFCASSANGRENSPLHFGNGTRLTVT.

This rearrangement joins TRBV6-5 to TRBJ2-1, with D tentatively TRBD1 (6 bases). CDR1 is MNHEY, CDR2 SVGAGI, per germline. V shed 9 bases and J shed 4 bases, with 10 bases lying between them. The CDR3 is 12 amino acids. CDR3 in amino acids: CASHRVYNEQFF. CDR3 DNA sequence: TGTGCCAGTCACAGGGTTTACAATGAGCAGTTCTTC.

The chain recombines TRBV27 with TRBJ2-2; 8 bases map to TRBD1. The CDR3 spans 13 residues. Unmatched junction bases numbered 6, after V lost 11 bases and J lost 4 bases. Looked up from germline, CDR1 is MNHEY and CDR2 is SMNVEV (reference sequence). CDR3 coding DNA: TGTGCCTCTCAGGGGGCGCTCACCGGGGAGCTGTTTTTT. Translation: CASQGALTGELFF.

This rearrangement joins TRBV7-9 to TRBJ2-7; tentatively, D is TRBD2 (7 bases). There are 16 residues in the CDR3. V shed 1 base and J shed 0 bases, with 13 bases lying between them. Germline CDR1 is SEHNR and CDR2 is FQNEAQ (reference sequence). This CDR3 is CASSLGRGGVSYEQYF. In DNA form, the CDR3 reads TGTGCCAGCAGCTTAGGGAGGGGGGGGGTCTCCTACGAGCAGTACTTC.

V usage is TRBV5-5 and J usage is TRBJ1-1, with D unclear. Germline V CDR1 and CDR2: SGHKS, YYEKEE (reference sequence). The CDR3 has 13 amino acids. The V gene lost 2 bases and the J gene lost 4 bases, with 9 bases spanning the gap. CDR3 amino acids: CASSLGPGTEAFF. DNA for the CDR3: TGTGCCAGCAGCTTAGGTCCGGGCACTGAAGCTTTCTTT.

This clone was found a few times. The rearrangement links TRBV6-2 or TRBV6-3 to TRBJ1-1; 7 nucleotides agree with TRBD1. After removal of 4 bases from V and 0 bases from J, the junction contained 5 bases not matched to a gene. Germline V gene data show CDR1 as MNHEY and CDR2 as SVGEGT. This CDR3 spans 15 amino acids. CDR3 region: CASSSTGTVNTEAFF. The CDR3 DNA reads as TGTGCCAGCAGTTCGACAGGGACGGTGAACACTGAAGCTTTCTTT.

This chain uses TRBV27 with TRBJ2-7; the match to TRBD2 covers 7 bases. Trimming took 2 bases from V and 3 from J; bases not matched to a gene: 4. Germline V gene sequence: CDR1 MNHEY, CDR2 SMNVEV (reference sequence). CDR3 length: 14 residues. The CDR3 coding sequence is TGTGCCAGCAGTTTAGACGGGAGGTACTACGAGCAGTACTTC. It specifies CASSLDGRYYEQYF.

This clone was detected only a few times. The rearrangement joins TRBV2 to TRBJ1-6; TRBD1 is a possible D gene (5 bases). Trimming stripped 5 bases from V and 3 bases from J, with 8 bases between. The germline V gene has CDR1 SNHLY and CDR2 FYNNEI. This CDR3 has 14 residues. CDR3 residues: CASSSGHYNSPLHF. CDR3 sequence (DNA): TGTGCCAGCAGTTCAGGGCACTATAATTCACCCCTCCACTTT.

This sequence joins TRBV6-5 and TRBJ1-1; 9 bases are a match to TRBD1. Germline values: CDR1 MNHEY, CDR2 SVGAGI. The CDR3 contains 13 residues. The ends lost 10 bases at V and 7 bases at J; junction bases unmatched: 10. In DNA, the CDR3 is TGTGCCACCAAGGGACAGGGCTTGAGTGAAGCTTTCTTT. This sequence encodes CATKGQGLSEAFF.

The chain uses TRBV20-1 and TRBJ2-1, with D hard to call. Trimming removed 3 bases from V and 10 bases from J, with 4 bases in between. CDR1 and CDR2 (germline): DFQATT, SNEGSKA (reference sequence). The CDR3 has 9 residues. The CDR3 DNA reads as TGCAGTGCTAGCGTCGAGCAGTTCTTC. Translating gives CSASVEQFF.

The chain carries TRBV5-4 and TRBJ2-2; D may be TRBD1 (7 bases). V was clipped by 0 bases and J by 1 base, with 13 bases between them. The CDR3 spans 17 residues. Germline lookup yields CDR1 SGHNT and CDR2 YYREEE (reference sequence). CDR3 bases: TGTGCCAGCAGCTTGGCCGCGGGGACAGTGAACACCGGGGAGCTGTTTTTT. Translated: CASSLAAGTVNTGELFF. Looking up the rest from reference TRBV5-4 and TRBJ2-2 gives the full variable domain: ETGVTQSPTHLIKTRGQQVTLRCSSQSGHNTVSWYQQALGQGPQFIFQYYREEENGRGNFPPRFSGLQFPNYSSELNVNALELDDSALYLCASSLAAGTVNTGELFFGEGSRLTVL.

The rearrangement links TRBV5-5 to TRBJ1-4; D gene unclear. The CDR3 sequence is 14 residues long. Trimming took 4 bases from V and 0 from J, leaving 7 bases between them. CDR1 is SGHKS, CDR2 YYEKEE, per germline (reference sequence). CDR3 amino acids: CASSPYATNEKLFF. CDR3 nucleotide sequence: TGTGCCAGCAGCCCTTATGCAACTAATGAAAAACTGTTTTTT. The full variable domain, with the rest looked up from reference TRBV5-5 and TRBJ1-4, is DAGVTQSPTHLIKTRGQQVTLRCSPISGHKSVSWYQQVLGQGPQFIFQYYEKEERGRGNFPDRFSARQFPNYSSELNVNALLLGDSALYLCASSPYATNEKLFFGSGTQLSVL.

The V and J genes are TRBV5-1 and TRBJ2-1; possible D gene TRBD2, 6 bases. This CDR3 contains 16 residues. Trimming cost V 0 bases and J 1 base, with 11 bases left between them. Germline assignment: CDR1 SGHRS and CDR2 YFSETQ. The CDR3 loop reads CASSLAGRASYNEQFF. The DNA for the CDR3 is TGCGCCAGCAGCTTGGCCGGGAGAGCGTCCTACAATGAGCAGTTCTTC.

The chain couples TRBV7-9 to TRBJ1-4; TRBD1 matches at 8 bases. Germline V gene data show CDR1 as SEHNR and CDR2 as FQNEAQ (reference sequence). This CDR3 has 14 amino acids. V was pared by 1 base and J by 7 bases, with 2 bases of the junction left unmatched. CDR3 DNA: TGTGCCAGCAGCTTAGGGGGACAGGTTGAAAAACTGTTTTTT. Translated, it gives CASSLGGQVEKLFF.

The chain's CDR3 is CASESGQNSNQPQHF. The CDR3 DNA reads as TGTGCCAGTGAAAGTGGGCAGAATAGCAATCAGCCCCAGCATTTT. V usage is TRBV5-5 and J usage is TRBJ1-5; D is unclear. With 8 bases removed from V and 0 bases from J, the gap between germline ends came to 15 bases. The germline gives CDR1 SGHKS, CDR2 YYEKEE (reference sequence). This CDR3 spans 15 amino acids.

This chain connects TRBV7-9 to TRBJ1-1, with D perhaps matching TRBD1 (6 bases). The CDR3 runs to 14 residues. V was shortened by 5 bases and J by 7 bases, with 17 bases between the two germline ends. The germline V gene encodes CDR1 SEHNR and CDR2 FQNEAQ (reference sequence). The CDR3 sequence: CASSPSGGADEAFF. The CDR3 coding sequence is TGTGCCAGCAGCCCCAGTGGGGGCGCCGATGAAGCTTTCTTT.

This clone has just one count. The chain has TRBV5-6 and TRBJ1-3; D may be TRBD1 (6 bases). The CDR3 runs 14 residues. The V gene's germline CDR1 is SGHDT and CDR2 YYEEEE. V was clipped by 3 bases and J by 3 bases, with 10 bases between them. As DNA, the CDR3 is TGTGCCAGCAGCTCAGGACAGAGTGGAAACACCATATATTTT. This encodes CASSSGQSGNTIYF. The complete variable domain, with remaining parts taken from reference TRBV5-6 and TRBJ1-3, reads DAGVTQSPTHLIKTRGQQVTLRCSPKSGHDTVSWYQQALGQGPQFIFQYYEEEERQRGNFPDRFSGHQFPNYSSELNVNALLLGDSALYLCASSSGQSGNTIYFGEGSWLTVV.

This chain joins TRBV27 and TRBJ2-1; D might be TRBD2 (5 bases). Trimming cost V 6 bases and J 4 bases, with 10 bases left between them. In germline, CDR1 is MNHEY, CDR2 SMNVEV (reference sequence). The CDR3 contains 13 residues. The CDR3 DNA reads TGTGCCAGCAGCCTACGGGAATACAATGAGCAGTTCTTC. Amino acid sequence: CASSLREYNEQFF.

The chain has TRBV9 and TRBJ1-6, with D uncertain. The V gene lost 3 bases and the J gene lost 7 bases, with 11 bases spanning the gap. The CDR3 is 14 residues long. From germline, CDR1 is SGDLS and CDR2 YYNGEE. The CDR3, as DNA: TGTGCCAGCAGCGCCTCGTGGGAGAATTCACCCCTCCACTTT. Translating it yields CASSASWENSPLHF.

The rearrangement links TRBV28 to TRBJ1-5, with D uncertain. This CDR3 has 12 amino acids. Trimming took 2 bases from V and 6 from J, leaving 5 bases between them. Germline values: CDR1 MDHEN, CDR2 SYDVKM. This CDR3 reads CASSLTSQPQHF. CDR3 bases: TGTGCCAGCAGTTTAACTTCTCAGCCCCAGCATTTT.